What follows are 26 T cell receptor beta chains derived from one specimen sequenced in a study of vaccination effects on CD4 cells after COVID-19. What these receptors recognize is not known. After expansion with viral peptide pools in the ViraFEST assay, antigen-specific CD4+ T cells were sequenced. The culture ran for roughly ten days before CD4+ T cells were isolated. Participants were given two doses of BNT162b2 or mRNA-1273 vaccine. This table comes from immunoSEQ multiplex PCR, and its TCRdb copy is limited to in-frame clones, with some not included. This table has fewer than 30,000 clones, around 70% appearing once. The specimen comprised CD4+ T cells from PBMCs cultured with SARS-CoV-2 spike peptides, sampled after COVID-19 vaccination. The receptors here all came from a human donor who received a COVID-19 vaccine.

This clone was observed a single time. The genes are TRBV12-3 or TRBV12-4 and TRBJ2-1; a weak D match, TRBD1 (6 bases). The CDR3 spans 13 residues. The ends were cut back, 11 bases at V and 5 bases at J, with 16 bases in the middle. Here the CDR3 reads CAAQRPGDNEQFF. CDR3 nucleotides: TGTGCCGCCCAACGACCAGGGGACAATGAGCAGTTCTTC.

The V and J genes are TRBV2 and TRBJ2-3; 7 nucleotides agree with TRBD2. Losses at the gene ends were 7 bases for V and 0 bases for J; bases not matched to a gene: 4. Germline-derived CDR1 and CDR2 are SNHLY and FYNNEI. The CDR3 covers 14 residues. The CDR3 coding sequence is TGTGCCAGCATTTGGGGGGGAAGCACAGATACGCAGTATTTT. This encodes CASIWGGSTDTQYF.

The chain joins TRBV4-1 to TRBJ2-3, with D unclear. The V end was cut by 0 bases, the J end by 4 bases, with 5 bases between. CDR3 size: 13 residues. Germline V gene lookup returns CDR1 MGHRA and CDR2 YSYEKL. CDR3 DNA: TGCGCCAGCAGCCAAGAAGAACCAGATACGCAGTATTTT. Encoded protein: CASSQEEPDTQYF.

In this sample, this clone turned up a few times. The chain employs TRBV4-2 and TRBJ1-6; no reliable D call. The CDR3 runs 15 residues. Germline V CDR1 and CDR2: LGHNA, YNFKEQ. Trimming cost V 1 base and J 10 bases, with 14 bases left between them. The CDR3 sequence is CASSQGEGFRSPLHF. The DNA for the CDR3 is TGTGCCAGCAGCCAAGGCGAAGGGTTTCGGTCACCCCTCCACTTT.

The gene calls are TRBV5-1 and TRBJ2-2, with 7 bases identical to TRBD2. V lost 2 bases, J lost 0 bases, and 13 bases stayed unmatched. CDR1 is SGHRS, CDR2 YFSETQ, per germline. CDR3 length: 19 amino acids. DNA for the CDR3: TGCGCCAGCAGCTTACATGGGCTAGCGGAAAACGCGAACACCGGGGAGCTGTTTTTT. Translation: CASSLHGLAENANTGELFF. The entire variable domain, with the rest obtained from reference TRBV5-1 and TRBJ2-2, is as follows: KAGVTQTPRYLIKTRGQQVTLSCSPISGHRSVSWYQQTPGQGLQFLFEYFSETQRNKGNFPGRFSGRQFSNSRSEMNVSTLELGDSALYLCASSLHGLAENANTGELFFGEGSRLTVL.

The chain uses TRBV2 and TRBJ2-7, with 9 bases lining up with TRBD2. The CDR3 consists of 13 residues. V was clipped by 11 bases and J by 5 bases; unmatched bases: 10. Germline CDR1 and CDR2: SNHLY and FYNNEI. DNA of the CDR3: TGTGCCGGCGCACTAGCGGGTAACAACGAGCAGTACTTC. Protein: CAGALAGNNEQYF.

This chain uses TRBV10-3 with TRBJ1-4; D is perhaps TRBD1 (6 bases). Trimming shortened V by 10 bases and J by 5 bases, and 17 bases separated the two germline ends. CDR3 length equals 14 residues. Germline values: CDR1 ENHRY, CDR2 SYGVKD. DNA for the CDR3: TGTGCCACCCGGATGGGGGGGCTGAATGAAAAACTGTTTTTT. Translated: CATRMGGLNEKLFF.

This clone occurred a few times. The chain combines TRBV5-4 with TRBJ2-3, with TRBD1 matching 9 bases. Germline V CDR1 and CDR2: SGHNT, YYREEE (reference sequence). The CDR3 length is 15 residues. With 5 bases clipped from V and 6 bases from J, the junction kept 10 bases outside the gene matches. The chain's CDR3 is CASSTPGQGGDTQYF. The CDR3 nucleotides are TGTGCCAGCAGTACCCCGGGACAGGGAGGGGATACGCAGTATTTT.

The DNA for the CDR3 is TGTGCCAGCAGCTTACGAGCCGTCCCGGGAGGGCCGGTTGCGTACGAGCAGTACTTC. It encodes CASSLRAVPGGPVAYEQYF. This chain joins TRBV7-2 and TRBJ2-7; 8 bases align to TRBD2. With V trimmed by 2 bases and J by 4 bases, 19 bases remained unmatched. CDR3 length: 19 amino acids. In germline, CDR1 is SGHTA, CDR2 FQGNSA.

CDR3 coding DNA: TGTGCCAGCAGTGAGCCGGGACTAGCGGGAGTGCAGACCCAGTACTTC. It is translated as CASSEPGLAGVQTQYF. This sequence joins TRBV6-1 and TRBJ2-5, with 14 bases identical to TRBD2. Germline CDR1 MNHNS, CDR2 SASEGT. J lost 6 bases, V lost 3 bases, and 6 bases had no gene match. The CDR3 runs 16 residues.

Sample share makes this clone medium-sized. The sample carries other DNA sequences with the same CDR3. The J gene is TRBJ1-5, the V gene TRBV18; D remains unclear. The CDR3 runs 13 residues. The V gene's germline CDR1 is KGHSH and CDR2 LQKENI. V was trimmed by 6 bases and J by 2 bases, leaving 8 bases between them. The CDR3 DNA reads as TGTGCCAGCTCGCCGGTGGGCAATCAGCCCCAGCATTTT. It encodes CASSPVGNQPQHF. Supplemented by reference TRBV18 and TRBJ1-5, the full variable domain reads NAGVMQNPRHLVRRRGQEARLRCSPMKGHSHVYWYRQLPEEGLKFMVYLQKENIIDESGMPKERFSAEFPKEGPSILRIQQVVRGDSAAYFCASSPVGNQPQHFGDGTRLSIL.

This clone was observed a handful of times. The rearrangement joins TRBV6-6 to TRBJ2-3; TRBD2 matches at 9 bases. The CDR3 has 13 amino acids. CDR1 and CDR2 (germline): MNHNY, SVGAGI (reference sequence). Unmatched junction bases numbered 7, after V lost 10 bases and J lost 5 bases. DNA of the CDR3: TGTGCCACACGCGGGGGGGCGCAAGATACGCAGTATTTT. Translating gives CATRGGAQDTQYF.

The chain couples TRBV2 to TRBJ1-2; D might be TRBD1 (5 bases). Germline V lookup: CDR1 SNHLY, CDR2 FYNNEI. The CDR3 extends over 13 amino acids. V lost 5 bases and J 2 bases, leaving 9 bases between the germline ends. This chain's CDR3 is CASSLGENYGYTF. For the CDR3, the DNA is TGTGCCAGCAGTCTAGGGGAGAACTATGGCTACACCTTC.

This rearrangement joins TRBV7-2 to TRBJ1-5, with D tentatively TRBD1 (6 bases). Trimming removed 5 bases at V and 5 bases at J, with 10 bases between. Germline assignment: CDR1 SGHTA and CDR2 FQGNSA. The CDR3 is 13 amino acids. This chain's CDR3 is CASSQTGYQPQHF. The CDR3, as DNA: TGTGCCAGCAGCCAGACAGGATATCAGCCCCAGCATTTT.

The chain couples TRBV11-1 to TRBJ2-1; 12 nucleotides agree with TRBD2. V lost 4 bases, J lost 3 bases, and 4 bases stayed unmatched. The CDR3 loop spans 16 amino acids. Germline lookup yields CDR1 SGHAT and CDR2 FQDESV (reference sequence). The DNA of the CDR3 is TGTGCCAGCAGCTCCAGGACTAGCGGGGTCTACAATGAGCAGTTCTTC. Its translation is CASSSRTSGVYNEQFF.

This rearrangement joins TRBV5-1 to TRBJ1-1; unclear D gene. V was trimmed by 2 bases and J by 0 bases, leaving 11 bases between them. Germline CDR1 reads SGHRS; CDR2 reads YFSETQ. This CDR3 is 15 amino acids long. The chain's CDR3 is CASSLETDMNTEAFF. CDR3 nucleotides: TGCGCCAGCAGCTTAGAAACAGACATGAACACTGAAGCTTTCTTT.

The J gene is TRBJ2-2, the V gene TRBV30; D gene ambiguous. CDR3 size: 13 residues. The germline V gene has CDR1 GTSNPN and CDR2 SVGIG (reference sequence). The V end lost 1 base, the J end lost 5 bases, and 8 bases lay between the germline ends. CDR3 DNA sequence: TGTGCCTGGAGTGGGGTGGGGACCGGGGAGCTGTTTTTT. Protein product: CAWSGVGTGELFF.

This chain connects TRBV12-5 to TRBJ1-5, with D unresolved. Germline V gene sequence: CDR1 LGHNT, CDR2 FRNRAP. CDR3 length equals 14 residues. The V end lost 2 bases, the J end lost 7 bases, and 12 bases lay between the germline ends. The CDR3 nucleotides are TGTGCTAGTGGTTTGCCTTACGGCGGACAGCCCCAGCATTTT. It codes for CASGLPYGGQPQHF.

The chain employs TRBV18 and TRBJ2-3; possibly TRBD2 for D (6 bases). The CDR3 contains 11 residues. Germline V gives CDR1 KGHSH, CDR2 LQKENI. Trimming took off 1 base at V and 10 bases at J, with 6 bases between the two ends. CDR3 loop: CASSPRGAQYF. CDR3 bases: TGTGCCAGCTCACCACGGGGGGCGCAGTATTTT.

Judged by abundance, this clone is large. V is TRBV20-1 and J is TRBJ2-1; D gene unclear. V was trimmed by 1 base and J by 9 bases, leaving 7 bases between them. This CDR3 contains 11 residues. The germline V gene has CDR1 DFQATT and CDR2 SNEGSKA (reference sequence). CDR3 DNA sequence: TGCAGTGCTAGAGTCGTTACTGAGCAGTTCTTC. It yields the protein CSARVVTEQFF.

The chain combines TRBV6-4 with TRBJ2-3; 11 bases are a match to TRBD1. There are 15 residues in the CDR3. From germline, CDR1 is MRHNA and CDR2 SNTAGT. The V segment lost 4 bases and the J segment 3 bases; nucleotides outside the gene matches: 3. The CDR3: CASSGGQGATDTQYF. The CDR3 DNA is TGTGCCAGCAGTGGAGGACAGGGGGCTACAGATACGCAGTATTTT.

This sequence joins TRBV2 and TRBJ2-2; the D gene is possibly TRBD2 (6 bases). CDR1 is SNHLY and CDR2 is FYNNEI in the germline V gene. V gave up 7 bases and J gave up 5 bases, with 11 bases separating them. The CDR3 is 13 residues long. CDR3 DNA sequence: TGTGCCAGCACTTACCGGGGGACCGGGGAGCTGTTTTTT. Translation gives CASTYRGTGELFF.

The rearrangement joins TRBV20-1 to TRBJ1-1; a possible D gene is TRBD1 (5 bases). This CDR3 is 13 amino acids long. The V end was cut by 3 bases, the J end by 3 bases, with 11 bases between. Germline CDR1 and CDR2: DFQATT and SNEGSKA (reference sequence). This CDR3 reads CSASSRGYTEAFF. For the CDR3, the DNA is TGCAGTGCTAGTTCCCGGGGCTACACTGAAGCTTTCTTT.

This clone occurred a few times. The J gene is TRBJ1-6, the V gene TRBV27; D not certain. Germline V gene data show CDR1 as MNHEY and CDR2 as SMNVEV (reference sequence). CDR3 length equals 12 residues. Between the trimmed V and J ends, which lost 6 bases and 4 bases, there was a span of 4 bases. CDR3 residues: CASSHYNSPLHF. CDR3 coding DNA: TGTGCCAGCAGCCATTATAATTCACCCCTCCACTTT.

Turning to this clone: It is unclear where the CDR3 begins or ends on the DNA, so no DNA is shown, and the CDR3 is as TCRdb lists it. The chain joins TRBV12-3 or TRBV12-4 to TRBJ2-1; the table calls TRBD1, which could not be checked here. A total of 13 residues make up the CDR3, ends included. The CDR3 reads CASSSSVRKEQFF.

CDR3 in DNA: TGCGCCAGCAGTCGATCTGGGGTAGCGGGGGGTCAGATAAGCCCCTCGCAGTATTTT. Protein product: CASSRSGVAGGQISPSQYF. The chain uses TRBV23-1 and TRBJ2-3, with 10 positions matching TRBD2. TRBV23-1 counts as an open reading frame of uncertain function. CDR3 length equals 19 residues. The ends lost 4 bases at V and 10 bases at J; junction bases unmatched: 23.